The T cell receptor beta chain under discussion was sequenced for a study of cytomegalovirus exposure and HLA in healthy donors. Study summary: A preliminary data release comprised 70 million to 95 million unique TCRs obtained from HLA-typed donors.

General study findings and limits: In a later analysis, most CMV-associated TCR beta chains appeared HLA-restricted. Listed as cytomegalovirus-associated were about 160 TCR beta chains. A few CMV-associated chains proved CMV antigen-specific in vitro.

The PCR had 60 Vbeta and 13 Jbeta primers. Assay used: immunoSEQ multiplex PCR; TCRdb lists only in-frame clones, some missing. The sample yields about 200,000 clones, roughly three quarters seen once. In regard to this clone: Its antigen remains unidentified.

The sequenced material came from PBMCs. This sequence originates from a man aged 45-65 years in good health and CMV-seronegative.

As DNA, the CDR3 is TGTGCCAGCAGCAAAGTAATCAGGGTTAGGCCCTACGAGCAGTACTTC. This gives the protein CASSKVIRVRPYEQYF. The chain joins TRBV21-1 to TRBJ2-7; the D call in the table, TRBD1, was not verified against the DNA. TRBV21-1 is a documented pseudogene. The CDR3 spans 16 residues.